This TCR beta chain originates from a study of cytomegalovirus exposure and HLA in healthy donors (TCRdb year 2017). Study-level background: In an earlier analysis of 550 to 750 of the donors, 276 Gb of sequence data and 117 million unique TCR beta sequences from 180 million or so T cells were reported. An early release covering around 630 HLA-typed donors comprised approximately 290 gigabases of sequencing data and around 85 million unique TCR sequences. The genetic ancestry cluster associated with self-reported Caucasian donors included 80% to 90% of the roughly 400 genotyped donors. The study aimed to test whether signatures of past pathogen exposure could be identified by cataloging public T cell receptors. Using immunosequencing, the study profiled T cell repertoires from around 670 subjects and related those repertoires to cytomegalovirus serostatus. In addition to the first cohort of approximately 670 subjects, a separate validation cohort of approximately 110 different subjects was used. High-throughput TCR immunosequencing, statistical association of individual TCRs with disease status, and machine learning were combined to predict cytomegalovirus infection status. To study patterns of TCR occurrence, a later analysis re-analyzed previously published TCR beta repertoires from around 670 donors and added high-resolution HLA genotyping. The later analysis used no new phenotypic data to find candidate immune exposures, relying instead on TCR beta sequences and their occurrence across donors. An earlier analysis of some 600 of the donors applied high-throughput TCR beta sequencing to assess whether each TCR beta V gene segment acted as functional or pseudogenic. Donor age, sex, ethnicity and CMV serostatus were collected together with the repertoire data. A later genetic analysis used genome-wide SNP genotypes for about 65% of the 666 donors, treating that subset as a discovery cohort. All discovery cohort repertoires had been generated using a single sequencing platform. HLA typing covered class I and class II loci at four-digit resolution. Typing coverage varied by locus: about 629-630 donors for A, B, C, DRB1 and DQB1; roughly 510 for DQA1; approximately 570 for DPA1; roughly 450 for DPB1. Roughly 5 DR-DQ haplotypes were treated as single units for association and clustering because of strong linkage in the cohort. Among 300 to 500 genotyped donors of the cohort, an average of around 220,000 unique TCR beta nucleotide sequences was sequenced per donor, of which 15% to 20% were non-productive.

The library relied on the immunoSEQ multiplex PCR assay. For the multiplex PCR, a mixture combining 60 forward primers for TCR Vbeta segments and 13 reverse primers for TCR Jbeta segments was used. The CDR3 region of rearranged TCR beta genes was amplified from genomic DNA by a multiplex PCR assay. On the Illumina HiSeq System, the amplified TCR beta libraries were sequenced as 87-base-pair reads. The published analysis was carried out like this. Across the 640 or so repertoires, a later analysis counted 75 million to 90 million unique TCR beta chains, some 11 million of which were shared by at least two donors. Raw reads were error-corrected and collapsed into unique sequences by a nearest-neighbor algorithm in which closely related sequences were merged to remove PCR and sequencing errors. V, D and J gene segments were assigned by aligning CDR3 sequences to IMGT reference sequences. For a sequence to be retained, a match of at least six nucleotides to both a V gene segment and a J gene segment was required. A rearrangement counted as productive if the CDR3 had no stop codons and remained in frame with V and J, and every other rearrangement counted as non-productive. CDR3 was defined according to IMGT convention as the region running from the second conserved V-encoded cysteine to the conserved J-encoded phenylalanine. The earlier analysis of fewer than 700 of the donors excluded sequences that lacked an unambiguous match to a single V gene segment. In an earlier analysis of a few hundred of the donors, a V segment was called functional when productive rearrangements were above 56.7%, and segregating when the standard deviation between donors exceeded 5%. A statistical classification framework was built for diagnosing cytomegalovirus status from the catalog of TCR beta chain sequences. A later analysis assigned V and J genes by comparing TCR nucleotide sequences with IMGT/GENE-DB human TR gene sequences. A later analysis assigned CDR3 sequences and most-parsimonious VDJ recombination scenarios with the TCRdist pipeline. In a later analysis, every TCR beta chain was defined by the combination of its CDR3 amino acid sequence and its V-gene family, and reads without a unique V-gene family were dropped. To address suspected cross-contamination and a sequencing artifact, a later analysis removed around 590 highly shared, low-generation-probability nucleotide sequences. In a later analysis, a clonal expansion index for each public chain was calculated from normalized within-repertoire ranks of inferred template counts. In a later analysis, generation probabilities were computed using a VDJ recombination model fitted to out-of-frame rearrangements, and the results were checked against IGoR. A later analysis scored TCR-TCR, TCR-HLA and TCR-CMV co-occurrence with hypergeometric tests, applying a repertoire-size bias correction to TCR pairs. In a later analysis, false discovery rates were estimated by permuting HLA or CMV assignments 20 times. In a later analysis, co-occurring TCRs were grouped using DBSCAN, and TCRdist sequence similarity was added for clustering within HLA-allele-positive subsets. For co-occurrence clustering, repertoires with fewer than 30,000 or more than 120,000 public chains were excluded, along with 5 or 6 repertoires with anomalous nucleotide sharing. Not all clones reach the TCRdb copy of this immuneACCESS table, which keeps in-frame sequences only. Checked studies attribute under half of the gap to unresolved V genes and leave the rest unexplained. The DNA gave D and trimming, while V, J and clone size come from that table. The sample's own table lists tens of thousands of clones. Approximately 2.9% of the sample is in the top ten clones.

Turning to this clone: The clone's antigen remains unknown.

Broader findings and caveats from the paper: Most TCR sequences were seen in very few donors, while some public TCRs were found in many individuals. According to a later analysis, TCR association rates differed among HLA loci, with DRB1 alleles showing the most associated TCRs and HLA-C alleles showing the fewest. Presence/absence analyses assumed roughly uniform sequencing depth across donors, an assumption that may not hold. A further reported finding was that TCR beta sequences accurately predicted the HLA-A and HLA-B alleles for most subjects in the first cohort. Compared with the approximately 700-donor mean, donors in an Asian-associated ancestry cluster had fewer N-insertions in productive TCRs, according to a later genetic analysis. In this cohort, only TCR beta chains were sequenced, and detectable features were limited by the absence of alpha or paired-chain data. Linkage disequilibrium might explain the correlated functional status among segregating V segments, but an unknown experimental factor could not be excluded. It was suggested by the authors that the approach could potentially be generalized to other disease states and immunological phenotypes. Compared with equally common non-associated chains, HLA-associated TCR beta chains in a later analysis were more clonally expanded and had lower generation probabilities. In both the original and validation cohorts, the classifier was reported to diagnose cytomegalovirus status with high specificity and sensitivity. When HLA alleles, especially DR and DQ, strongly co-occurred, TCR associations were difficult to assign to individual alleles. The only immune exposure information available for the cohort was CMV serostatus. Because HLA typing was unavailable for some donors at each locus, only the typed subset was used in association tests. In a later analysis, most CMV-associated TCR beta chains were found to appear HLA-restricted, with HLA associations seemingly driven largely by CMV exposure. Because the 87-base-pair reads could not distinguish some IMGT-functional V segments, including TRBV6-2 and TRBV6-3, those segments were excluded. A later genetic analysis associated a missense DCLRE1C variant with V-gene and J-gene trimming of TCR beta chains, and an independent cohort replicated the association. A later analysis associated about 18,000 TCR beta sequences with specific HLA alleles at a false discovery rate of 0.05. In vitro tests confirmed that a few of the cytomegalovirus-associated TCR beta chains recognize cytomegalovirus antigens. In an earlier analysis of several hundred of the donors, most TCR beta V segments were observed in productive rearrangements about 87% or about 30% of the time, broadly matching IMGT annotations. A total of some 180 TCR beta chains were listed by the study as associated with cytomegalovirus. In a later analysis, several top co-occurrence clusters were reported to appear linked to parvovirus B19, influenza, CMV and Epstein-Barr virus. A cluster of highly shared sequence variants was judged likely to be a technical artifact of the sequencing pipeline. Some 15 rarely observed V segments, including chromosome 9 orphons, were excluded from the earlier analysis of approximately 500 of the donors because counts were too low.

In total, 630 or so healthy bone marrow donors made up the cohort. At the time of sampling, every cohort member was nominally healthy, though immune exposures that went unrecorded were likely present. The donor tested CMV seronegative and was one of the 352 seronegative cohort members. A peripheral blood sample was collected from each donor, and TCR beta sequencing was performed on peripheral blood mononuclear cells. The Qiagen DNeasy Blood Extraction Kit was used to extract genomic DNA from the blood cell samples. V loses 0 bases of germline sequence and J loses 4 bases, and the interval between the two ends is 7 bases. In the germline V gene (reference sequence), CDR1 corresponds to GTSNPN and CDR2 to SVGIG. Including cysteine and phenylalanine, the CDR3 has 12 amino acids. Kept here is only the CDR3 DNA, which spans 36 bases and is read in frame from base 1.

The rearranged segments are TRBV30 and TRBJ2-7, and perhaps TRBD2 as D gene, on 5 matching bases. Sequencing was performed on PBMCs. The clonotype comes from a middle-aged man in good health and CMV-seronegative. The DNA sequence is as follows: TGTGCCTGGAGTGTAAGGGAGTACGAGCAGTACTTC. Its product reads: CAWSVREYEQYF.